The sequence of this T cell receptor (beta chain) was determined in a study of primary melanoma T cells and metastatic recurrence. The overall study: Primary melanomas here were stage T2 to T4, over 1 mm thick.

Germline CDR1 reads GTSNPN; CDR2 reads SVGIG (reference sequence). The CDR3 runs 15 residues. V lost 2 bases to trimming and J lost 4 bases; unmatched junction nucleotides: 8. Produced via immunoSEQ multiplex PCR; TCRdb's table is partial and in-frame only. Of several hundred clones listed, 73% were seen once; the top ten hold roughly 16%. Study conclusions and caveats: Melanomas with T-cell fraction above 20% appeared to have better outcomes. Combined with tumor thickness, T-cell fraction reportedly beat other histopathological additions. Tumor T-cell fraction reportedly predicted progression-free survival independently.

As for this clone: Its target is unknown.

The rearrangement joins TRBV30 to TRBJ2-7; 10 bases fit TRBD1. Sequenced sample: melanoma tumor tissue. The sequence was obtained from a human donor with melanoma. CDR3 nucleotides: TGTGCCTGGAGTCCCGGGACAGGGGATATTTACGAGCAGTACTTC. The encoded protein is CAWSPGTGDIYEQYF.